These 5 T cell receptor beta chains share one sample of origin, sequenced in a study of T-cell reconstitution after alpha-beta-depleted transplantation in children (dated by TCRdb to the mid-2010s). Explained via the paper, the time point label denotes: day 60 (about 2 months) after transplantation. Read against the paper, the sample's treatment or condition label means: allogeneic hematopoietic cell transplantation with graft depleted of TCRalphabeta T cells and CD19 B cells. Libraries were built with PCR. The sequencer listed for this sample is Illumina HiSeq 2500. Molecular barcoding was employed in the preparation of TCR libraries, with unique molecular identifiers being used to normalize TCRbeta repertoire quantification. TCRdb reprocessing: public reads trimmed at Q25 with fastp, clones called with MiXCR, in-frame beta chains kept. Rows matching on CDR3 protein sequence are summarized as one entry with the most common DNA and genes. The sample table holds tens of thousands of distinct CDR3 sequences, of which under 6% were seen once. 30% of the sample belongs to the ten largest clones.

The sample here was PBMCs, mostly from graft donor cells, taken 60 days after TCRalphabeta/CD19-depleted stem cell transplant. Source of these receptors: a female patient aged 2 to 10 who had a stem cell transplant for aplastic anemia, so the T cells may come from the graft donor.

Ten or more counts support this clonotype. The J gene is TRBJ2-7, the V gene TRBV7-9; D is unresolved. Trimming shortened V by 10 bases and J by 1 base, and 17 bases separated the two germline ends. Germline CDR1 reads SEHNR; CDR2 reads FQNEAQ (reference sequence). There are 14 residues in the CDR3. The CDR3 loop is CAISKVDISYEQYF. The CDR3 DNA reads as TGTGCCATCTCTAAGGTAGATATTTCCTACGAGCAGTACTTC.

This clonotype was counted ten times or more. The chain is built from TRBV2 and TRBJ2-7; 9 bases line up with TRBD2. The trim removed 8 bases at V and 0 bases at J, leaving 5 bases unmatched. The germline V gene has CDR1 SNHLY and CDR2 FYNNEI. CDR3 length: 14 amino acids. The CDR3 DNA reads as TGTGCCAGCGAGCCGACTAGCGGCTCCTACGAGCAGTACTTC. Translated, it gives CASEPTSGSYEQYF.

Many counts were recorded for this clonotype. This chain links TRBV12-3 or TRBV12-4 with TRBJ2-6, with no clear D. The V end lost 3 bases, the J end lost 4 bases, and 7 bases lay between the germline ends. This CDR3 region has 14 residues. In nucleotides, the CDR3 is TGTGCCAGCAGTTTGATAACAGGGGCCAACGTCCTGACTTTC. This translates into CASSLITGANVLTF.

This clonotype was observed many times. Here the CDR3 DNA reads TGTGCCACCAGTGAGGGGGGGACAGGGCAAGAGACCCAGTACTTC. Its protein product is CATSEGGTGQETQYF. This chain joins TRBV24-1 and TRBJ2-5; 9 bases line up with TRBD1. J lost 2 bases, V lost 4 bases, and 4 bases had no gene match. The germline V gene has CDR1 KGHDR and CDR2 SFDVKD. This CDR3 has 15 residues.

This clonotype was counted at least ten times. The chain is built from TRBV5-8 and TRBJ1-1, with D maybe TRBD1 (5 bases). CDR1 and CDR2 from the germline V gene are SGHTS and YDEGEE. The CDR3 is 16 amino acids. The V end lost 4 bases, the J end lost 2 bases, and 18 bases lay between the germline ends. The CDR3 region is CASSRPPREANTEAFF. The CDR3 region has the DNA TGTGCCAGCAGCCGCCCGCCCAGGGAGGCAAACACTGAAGCTTTCTTT. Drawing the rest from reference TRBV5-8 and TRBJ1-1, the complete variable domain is EAGVTQSPTHLIKTRGQQATLRCSPISGHTSVYWYQQALGLGLQFLLWYDEGEERNRGNFPPRFSGRQFPNYSSELNVNALELEDSALYLCASSRPPREANTEAFFGQGTRLTVV.